The 15 T cell receptor beta chains presented below share a single source sample, sequenced in a study of blood T cell repertoires in COVID-19. Sequenced by immunoSEQ multiplex PCR; TCRdb stores in-frame clones only, minus some. Of under 250,000 clones listed, around four fifths are singletons. Source material: peripheral blood. These receptors were obtained from a man between 35 and 55 years old with active or convalescent COVID-19.

This clone appeared many times. The genes are TRBV30 and TRBJ1-5; 7 bases are shared with TRBD1. V lost 3 bases and J lost 0; bases outside the gene matches: 5. This CDR3 comprises 15 residues. Per germline, CDR1 GTSNPN and CDR2 SVGIG (reference sequence). The CDR3 protein is CAWREGASSNQPQHF. CDR3 nucleotides: TGTGCCTGGAGAGAGGGGGCAAGTAGCAATCAGCCCCAGCATTTT.

V gene TRBV24-1 combines with J gene TRBJ2-2, with TRBD1 matching over 8 bases. Losses at the gene ends were 1 base for V and 7 bases for J; bases not matched to a gene: 7. The CDR3 loop spans 16 amino acids. The germline V gene has CDR1 KGHDR and CDR2 SFDVKD. CDR3 nucleotide sequence: TGTGCCACCAGTGATTTAAGGCAGGGGGCGGTCGGGGAGCTGTTTTTT. Its translation is CATSDLRQGAVGELFF.

V usage is TRBV19 and J usage is TRBJ1-3, with no clear D. CDR1 and CDR2 from the germline V gene are LNHDA and SQIVND (reference sequence). The length of the CDR3 is 15 residues. Trimming removed 7 bases at V and 2 bases at J, with 15 bases between. The CDR3 loop is CASKRVFGAGNTIYF. CDR3 bases: TGTGCCAGTAAAAGAGTCTTCGGGGCTGGAAACACCATATATTTT. Full variable domain (outside the CDR3, taken from reference TRBV19 and TRBJ1-3): DGGITQSPKYLFRKEGQNVTLSCEQNLNHDAMYWYRQDPGQGLRLIYYSQIVNDFQKGDIAEGYSVSREKKESFPLTVTSAQKNPTAFYLCASKRVFGAGNTIYFGEGSWLTVV.

The chain couples TRBV25-1 to TRBJ2-5; D remains ambiguous. Germline CDR1 reads MGHDK; CDR2 reads SYGVNS. The CDR3 has 14 residues. Trimming cost V 10 bases and J 3 bases, with 18 bases left between them. The CDR3 coding sequence is TGTGCCACCCTAGACCCCTCGATAAAAGAGACCCAGTACTTC. Encoded protein: CATLDPSIKETQYF.

This clone is deemed medium-sized. As DNA, the CDR3 is TGTGCCAGCAGCCAAACAGCTATGCGCGTCCACGAGCAGTACTTC. Residues: CASSQTAMRVHEQYF. The chain employs TRBV7-2 and TRBJ2-7; D is uncertain. The V end was cut by 5 bases, the J end by 5 bases, with 19 bases between. The V gene's germline CDR1 is SGHTA and CDR2 FQGNSA. The CDR3 has 15 residues.

V usage is TRBV12-3 or TRBV12-4 and J usage is TRBJ2-3; TRBD1 is a possible D gene (6 bases). This CDR3 has 13 amino acids. V shed 6 bases and J shed 1 base, with 8 bases lying between them. CDR3 in DNA: TGTGCCAGCAGGTCAGGGGGCACAGATACGCAGTATTTT. The encoded protein is CASRSGGTDTQYF.

The chain combines TRBV2 with TRBJ2-7; D is uncertain. From germline, CDR1 is SNHLY and CDR2 FYNNEI. V lost 7 bases to trimming and J lost 1 base, with 5 bases between them. This CDR3 comprises 11 residues. The CDR3, as DNA: TGTGCCAGCACCAGGTCCTACGAGCAGTACTTC. Its translation: CASTRSYEQYF.

This clone was counted only a few times. The chain is built from TRBV2 and TRBJ1-2, with TRBD1 matching over 8 bases. The CDR3 contains 12 residues. J lost 6 bases, V lost 7 bases, and 4 bases had no gene match. CDR1 and CDR2 from the germline V gene are SNHLY and FYNNEI. The chain's CDR3 is CASTGQGDGYTF. In nucleotides, the CDR3 is TGTGCCAGCACAGGACAGGGCGATGGCTACACCTTC.

The CDR3: CASSLELIGLARGELFF. The DNA for the CDR3 is TGTGCCAGCAGCTTAGAGTTGATTGGACTAGCGCGAGGGGAGCTGTTTTTT. The rearrangement uses TRBV7-9 and TRBJ2-2, with TRBD2 identical over 9 bases. J was trimmed by 8 bases and V by 1 base; bases with no gene match: 11. The germline V gene encodes CDR1 SEHNR and CDR2 FQNEAQ (reference sequence). The CDR3 contains 17 residues.

V and J are TRBV27 and TRBJ2-7; maybe TRBD2 (5 bases). V lost 6 bases to trimming and J lost 7 bases, with 25 bases between them. Per the germline V gene, CDR1 is MNHEY and CDR2 is SMNVEV (reference sequence). The CDR3 runs to 16 residues. In DNA form, the CDR3 reads TGTGCCAGCAGACCTACCAACCCTAGCTCTTTCGGGGAGCAGTACTTC. Its protein is CASRPTNPSSFGEQYF.

V is TRBV9 and J is TRBJ2-2; no firm D call. This CDR3 has 13 residues. V shed 2 bases and J shed 6 bases, with 8 bases lying between them. Looked up from germline, CDR1 is SGDLS and CDR2 is YYNGEE. The chain's CDR3 is CASSVYIPGELFF. CDR3 in DNA: TGTGCCAGCAGCGTCTATATCCCCGGGGAGCTGTTTTTT.

The chain employs TRBV6-2 or TRBV6-3 and TRBJ2-6, with 9 positions matching TRBD1. The trim removed 0 bases at V and 0 bases at J, leaving 9 bases unmatched. The CDR3 length is 20 residues. Germline CDR1 is MNHEY and CDR2 is SVGEGT. CDR3 protein: CASSYSPGQGDFSGANVLTF. CDR3 bases: TGTGCCAGCAGTTACTCCCCGGGACAGGGCGACTTCTCTGGGGCCAACGTCCTGACTTTC.

The chain combines TRBV29-1 with TRBJ2-3; 7 bases agree with TRBD2. This CDR3 has 13 amino acids. Per the germline V gene, CDR1 is SQVTM and CDR2 is ANQGSEA. J gave up 6 bases and V 8 bases, and 11 bases lay outside the gene matches. In DNA form, the CDR3 reads TGCAGCCATTACGGCGGGAGCGGGGATACGCAGTATTTT. This gives the protein CSHYGGSGDTQYF.

The genes are TRBV19 and TRBJ1-3; 7 positions match TRBD1. CDR1 is LNHDA and CDR2 is SQIVND in the germline V gene (reference sequence). J gave up 3 bases and V 5 bases, and 10 bases lay outside the gene matches. CDR3 length: 16 amino acids. The CDR3 sequence is CASSPSTGFFGNTIYF. The CDR3 DNA reads as TGTGCCAGTAGTCCTTCGACAGGGTTTTTTGGAAACACCATATATTTT.

The CDR3 bases are TGTGCCAGCAGTTGGGTGGGGGGGGATGAGCAGTTCTTC. The encoded protein is CASSWVGGDEQFF. This chain uses TRBV12-3 or TRBV12-4 with TRBJ2-1; 7 positions agree with TRBD2. The CDR3 extends over 13 amino acids. V shed 4 bases and J 8 bases; nucleotides not matched to a gene: 5.